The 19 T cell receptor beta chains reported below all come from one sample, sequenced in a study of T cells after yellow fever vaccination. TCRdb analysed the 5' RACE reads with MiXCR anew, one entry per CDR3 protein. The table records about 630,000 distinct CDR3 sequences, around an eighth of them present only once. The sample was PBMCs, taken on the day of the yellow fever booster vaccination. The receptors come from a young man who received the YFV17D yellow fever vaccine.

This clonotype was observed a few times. This chain's CDR3 is CASSILGTGNQPQHF. CDR3 DNA: TGTGCCAGTAGTATATTGGGGACGGGCAATCAGCCCCAGCATTTT. The chain combines TRBV19 with TRBJ1-5; possibly TRBD1 for D (5 bases). The CDR3 runs 15 residues. Between the trimmed V and J ends, which lost 2 bases and 2 bases, there was a span of 10 bases. Germline-derived CDR1 and CDR2 are LNHDA and SQIVND (reference sequence). The full variable domain, rest sourced from reference TRBV19 and TRBJ1-5, is DGGITQSPKYLFRKEGQNVTLSCEQNLNHDAMYWYRQDPGQGLRLIYYSQIVNDFQKGDIAEGYSVSREKKESFPLTVTSAQKNPTAFYLCASSILGTGNQPQHFGDGTRLSIL.

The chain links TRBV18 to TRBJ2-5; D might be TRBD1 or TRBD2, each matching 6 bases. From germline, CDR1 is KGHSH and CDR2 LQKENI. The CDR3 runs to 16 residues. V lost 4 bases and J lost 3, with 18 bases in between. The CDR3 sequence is CASSQGGGWQEETQYF. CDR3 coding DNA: TGTGCCAGCTCACAAGGGGGAGGTTGGCAAGAAGAGACCCAGTACTTC. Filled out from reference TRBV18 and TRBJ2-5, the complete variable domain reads NAGVMQNPRHLVRRRGQEARLRCSPMKGHSHVYWYRQLPEEGLKFMVYLQKENIIDESGMPKERFSAEFPKEGPSILRIQQVVRGDSAAYFCASSQGGGWQEETQYFGPGTRLLVL.

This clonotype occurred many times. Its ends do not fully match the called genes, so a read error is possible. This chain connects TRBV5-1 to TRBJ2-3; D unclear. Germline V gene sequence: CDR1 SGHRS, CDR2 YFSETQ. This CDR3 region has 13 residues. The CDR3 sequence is CASSLARADTQYF. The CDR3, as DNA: TGTGCCAGCAGCTTAGCAAGAGCAGATACGCAGTATTTT.

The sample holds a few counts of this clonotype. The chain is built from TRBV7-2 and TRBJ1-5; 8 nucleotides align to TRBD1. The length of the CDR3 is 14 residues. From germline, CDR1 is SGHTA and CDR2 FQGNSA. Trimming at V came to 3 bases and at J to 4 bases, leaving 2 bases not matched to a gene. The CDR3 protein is CASSFDRGNQPQHF. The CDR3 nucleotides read TGTGCCAGCAGCTTCGACAGGGGTAATCAGCCCCAGCATTTT.

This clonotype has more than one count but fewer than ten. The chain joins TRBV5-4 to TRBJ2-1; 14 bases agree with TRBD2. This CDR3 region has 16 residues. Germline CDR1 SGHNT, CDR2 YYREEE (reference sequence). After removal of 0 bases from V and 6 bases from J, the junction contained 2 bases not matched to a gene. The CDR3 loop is CASSLGTSGRPNEQFF. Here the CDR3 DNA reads TGTGCCAGCAGCTTGGGGACTAGCGGGAGGCCCAATGAGCAGTTCTTC.

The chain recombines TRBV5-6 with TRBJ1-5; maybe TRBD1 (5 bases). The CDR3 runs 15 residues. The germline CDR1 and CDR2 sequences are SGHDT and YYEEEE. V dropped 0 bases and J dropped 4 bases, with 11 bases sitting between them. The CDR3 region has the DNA TGTGCCAGCAGCTTGGGGTGGCCAGGGAATCAGCCCCAGCATTTT. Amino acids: CASSLGWPGNQPQHF.

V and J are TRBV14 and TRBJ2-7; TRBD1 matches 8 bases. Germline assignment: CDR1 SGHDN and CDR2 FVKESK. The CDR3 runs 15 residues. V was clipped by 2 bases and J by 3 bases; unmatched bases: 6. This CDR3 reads CASSQMGQVGYEQYF. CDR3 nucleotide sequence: TGTGCCAGCAGCCAAATGGGACAGGTGGGCTACGAGCAGTACTTC.

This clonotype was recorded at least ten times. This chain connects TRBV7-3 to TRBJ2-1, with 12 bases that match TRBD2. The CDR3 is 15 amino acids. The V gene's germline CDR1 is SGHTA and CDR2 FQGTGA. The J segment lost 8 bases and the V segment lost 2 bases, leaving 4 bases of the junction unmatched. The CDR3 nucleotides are TGTGCCAGCAGCTTAGTGCTAGCGGGAGGGGATGAGCAGTTCTTC. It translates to CASSLVLAGGDEQFF.

The CDR3 reads CATSGGGRGTGELFF. The CDR3 nucleotides are TGTGCCACCAGTGGTGGCGGGAGAGGCACCGGGGAGCTGTTTTTT. This sequence joins TRBV24-1 and TRBJ2-2, with 7 bases aligning to TRBD2. J lost 4 bases, V lost 5 bases, and 6 bases had no gene match. The CDR3 totals 15 residues. Germline CDR1 reads KGHDR; CDR2 reads SFDVKD.

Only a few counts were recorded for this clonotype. The chain's CDR3 is CASRRVAAFF. Here the CDR3 DNA reads TGTGCCAGCAGAAGGGTGGCGGCTTTCTTT. The V gene is TRBV28, the J gene TRBJ1-1; no clear D. This CDR3 contains 10 residues. CDR1 is MDHEN, CDR2 SYDVKM, per germline. Trimming pared 6 bases from V and 11 bases from J, leaving 10 bases between.

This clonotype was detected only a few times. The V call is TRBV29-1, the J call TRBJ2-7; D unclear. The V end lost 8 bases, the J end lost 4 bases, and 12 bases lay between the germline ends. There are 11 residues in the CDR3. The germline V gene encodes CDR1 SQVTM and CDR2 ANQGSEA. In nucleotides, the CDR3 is TGCAGCATCGATGACGGTTACGAGCAGTACTTC. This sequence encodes CSIDDGYEQYF.

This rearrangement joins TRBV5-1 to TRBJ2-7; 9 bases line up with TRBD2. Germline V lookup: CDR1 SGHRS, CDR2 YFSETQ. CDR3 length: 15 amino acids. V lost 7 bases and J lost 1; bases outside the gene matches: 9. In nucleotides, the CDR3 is TGCGCCAGCCAGCCAACTAGCGGGCTATCCTACGAGCAGTACTTC. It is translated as CASQPTSGLSYEQYF.

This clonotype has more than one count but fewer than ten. DNA of the CDR3: TGCAGTGCTCTGGTGATCACGGGGAAAGAGACCCAGTACTTC. Translating gives CSALVITGKETQYF. This chain uses TRBV20-1 with TRBJ2-5, with D possibly TRBD2 on 5 matching bases. Between the trimmed V and J ends, which lost 5 bases and 3 bases, there was a span of 16 bases. Germline assignment: CDR1 DFQATT and CDR2 SNEGSKA (reference sequence). This CDR3 comprises 14 residues.

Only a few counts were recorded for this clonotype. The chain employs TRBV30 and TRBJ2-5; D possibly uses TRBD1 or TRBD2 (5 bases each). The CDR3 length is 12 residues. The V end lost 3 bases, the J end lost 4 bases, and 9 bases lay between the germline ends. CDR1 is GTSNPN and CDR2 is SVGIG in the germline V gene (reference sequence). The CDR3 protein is CAWRRDVETQYF. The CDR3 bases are TGTGCCTGGAGAAGGGACGTAGAGACCCAGTACTTC.

In nucleotides, the CDR3 is TGCGCCAGCAGCTTGGTTGGGGATTCGGCCTACGAGCAGTACTTC. Its translation is CASSLVGDSAYEQYF. The J gene is TRBJ2-7, the V gene TRBV5-1; D gene uncertain. CDR1 and CDR2 (germline): SGHRS, YFSETQ. CDR3 size: 15 residues. V lost 0 bases and J lost 2, with 12 bases in between.

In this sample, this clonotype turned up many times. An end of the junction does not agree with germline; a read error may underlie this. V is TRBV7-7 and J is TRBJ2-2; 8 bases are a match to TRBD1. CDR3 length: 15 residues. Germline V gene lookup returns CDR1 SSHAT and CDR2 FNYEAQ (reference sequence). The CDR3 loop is CASSLGQGAAGELFF. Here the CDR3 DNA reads TGTGCTAGCAGCTTAGGACAGGGAGCTGCCGGGGAGCTGTTTTTT.

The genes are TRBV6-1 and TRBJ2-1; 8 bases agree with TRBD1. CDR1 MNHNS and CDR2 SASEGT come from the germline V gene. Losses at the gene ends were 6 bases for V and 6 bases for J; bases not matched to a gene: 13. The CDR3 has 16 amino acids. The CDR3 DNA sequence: TGTGCCAGCAGATCATACCGGGACCAGGGGGCCAATGAGCAGTTCTTC. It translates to CASRSYRDQGANEQFF.

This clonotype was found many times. In nucleotides, the CDR3 is TGTGCCAGCAGCTTAAACACCGGACCCTATGGCTACACCTTC. It codes for CASSLNTGPYGYTF. The chain links TRBV7-2 to TRBJ1-2, with D unclear. CDR3 size: 14 residues. The germline gives CDR1 SGHTA, CDR2 FQGNSA. V lost 2 bases and J 4 bases, leaving 11 bases between the germline ends.

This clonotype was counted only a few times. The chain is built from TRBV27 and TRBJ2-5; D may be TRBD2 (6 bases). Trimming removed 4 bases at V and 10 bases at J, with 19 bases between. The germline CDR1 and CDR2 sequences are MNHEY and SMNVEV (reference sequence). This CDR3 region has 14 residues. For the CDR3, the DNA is TGTGCCAGCAGTTCGGGACTGATCTCTAGGGACCAGTACTTC. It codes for CASSSGLISRDQYF.